A selection of T cell receptor beta chains follows, all from one sample in a study of cytomegalovirus exposure and HLA in healthy donors. Data came from immunoSEQ multiplex PCR; TCRdb stores just in-frame clones and leaves some out. The top ten clones hold 1.3% of a sample with fewer than 200,000 clones, roughly 85% of them seen once. The specimen was PBMCs. The receptors stem from a man aged 30 to 39 in good health and CMV-seronegative. Both conserved end residues are part of each CDR3. Each record gives: J gene, V gene, D gene, clone size, CDR3 protein. D genes are given only for firm matches. Rows give clone size only sometimes, using once, few, many, or a class for an expanded clone.

J gene: TRBJ1-3; V gene: TRBV29-1; D gene: TRBD1; clone size: .; CDR3 protein: CSVQGDSRNTIYF
J gene: TRBJ2-2; V gene: TRBV30; D gene: TRBD1; clone size: .; CDR3 protein: CAWMTGSGNTGELFF
J gene: TRBJ1-1; V gene: TRBV19; D gene: TRBD1; clone size: .; CDR3 protein: CASSTGTGAMGAEAFF
J gene: TRBJ2-7; V gene: TRBV6-5; D gene: TRBD1; clone size: few; CDR3 protein: CASSPIDRDYEQYF
J gene: TRBJ1-4; V gene: TRBV4-3; D gene: TRBD1; clone size: .; CDR3 protein: CASSQDVAGGHATNEKLFF
J gene: TRBJ2-5; V gene: TRBV6-1; D gene: .; clone size: .; CDR3 protein: CASSEGRDQETQYF
J gene: TRBJ1-4; V gene: TRBV25-1; D gene: TRBD1; clone size: .; CDR3 protein: CASSPSDPGTGNEKLFF
J gene: TRBJ2-7; V gene: TRBV6-6; D gene: TRBD2; clone size: .; CDR3 protein: CASSLAGGPYERYF
J gene: TRBJ2-3; V gene: TRBV7-6; D gene: .; clone size: .; CDR3 protein: CASSLAPFTDTQYF
J gene: TRBJ2-6; V gene: TRBV4-1; D gene: TRBD2; clone size: once; CDR3 protein: CASSQGLAVTNVLTF
J gene: TRBJ1-2; V gene: TRBV25-1; D gene: TRBD1; clone size: .; CDR3 protein: CASSAQGSGYTF
J gene: TRBJ1-1; V gene: TRBV6-5; D gene: .; clone size: few; CDR3 protein: CASSYSQGSNTEAFF
J gene: TRBJ2-5; V gene: TRBV10-3; D gene: TRBD2; clone size: .; CDR3 protein: CAISELGLAITQTQYF
J gene: TRBJ2-6; V gene: TRBV7-8; D gene: .; clone size: .; CDR3 protein: CASSLASTVSGANVLTF
J gene: TRBJ2-7; V gene: TRBV4-1; D gene: TRBD2; clone size: .; CDR3 protein: CASSQGFLAGGDHEQYF
J gene: TRBJ2-3; V gene: TRBV27; D gene: .; clone size: .; CDR3 protein: CASRPGPDTQYF
J gene: TRBJ2-2; V gene: TRBV19; D gene: .; clone size: few; CDR3 protein: CASSDTLGTGELFF
J gene: TRBJ2-7; V gene: TRBV5-1; D gene: TRBD2; clone size: .; CDR3 protein: CASRTGTSGRATYEQYF
J gene: TRBJ2-3; V gene: TRBV6-4; D gene: TRBD2; clone size: .; CDR3 protein: CASSVLAGGKDTQYF
J gene: TRBJ1-4; V gene: TRBV5-1; D gene: .; clone size: .; CDR3 protein: CASRPASVVANEKLFF
J gene: TRBJ2-7; V gene: TRBV19; D gene: .; clone size: .; CDR3 protein: CASSIFPVSEQYF
J gene: TRBJ2-1; V gene: TRBV30; D gene: TRBD2; clone size: .; CDR3 protein: CAWSEVTSGSGGSYNEQFF
J gene: TRBJ2-1; V gene: TRBV5-1; D gene: TRBD2; clone size: .; CDR3 protein: CASSPRGGRLNEQFF
J gene: TRBJ1-4; V gene: TRBV10-3; D gene: TRBD1; clone size: .; CDR3 protein: CAKWDRDEKLFF
J gene: TRBJ2-7; V gene: TRBV10-2; D gene: TRBD1; clone size: .; CDR3 protein: CASSEWGQGRGEQYF
J gene: TRBJ1-2; V gene: TRBV28; D gene: TRBD1; clone size: .; CDR3 protein: CASSLSGQGEGYTF
J gene: TRBJ2-7; V gene: TRBV4-3; D gene: TRBD2; clone size: .; CDR3 protein: CASSQAPASGVYEQYF
J gene: TRBJ2-1; V gene: TRBV6-5; D gene: .; clone size: .; CDR3 protein: CASGLPYHEQFF
J gene: TRBJ2-3; V gene: TRBV7-2; D gene: .; clone size: .; CDR3 protein: CASIPGTLNTDTQYF
J gene: TRBJ1-6; V gene: TRBV6-5; D gene: .; clone size: .; CDR3 protein: CASNPFDRLNSPLHF
J gene: TRBJ2-7; V gene: TRBV21-1; D gene: .; clone size: .; CDR3 protein: CASSRDSKHSYEQYF
J gene: TRBJ2-4; V gene: TRBV4-3; D gene: TRBD1; clone size: .; CDR3 protein: CASSQVPGTVQNIQYF
J gene: TRBJ1-2; V gene: TRBV18; D gene: .; clone size: .; CDR3 protein: CASSPKVEAGYTF
J gene: TRBJ1-3; V gene: TRBV30; D gene: .; clone size: .; CDR3 protein: CAWSGGDGNTIYF
J gene: TRBJ1-2; V gene: TRBV6-5; D gene: .; clone size: few; CDR3 protein: CASSSQAYGYTF
J gene: TRBJ2-7; V gene: TRBV11-2; D gene: TRBD1; clone size: .; CDR3 protein: CASRSGQGRLGEQYF
J gene: TRBJ2-7; V gene: TRBV6-5; D gene: TRBD2; clone size: .; CDR3 protein: CASSSGTSDGYEQYF
J gene: TRBJ1-5; V gene: TRBV19; D gene: .; clone size: .; CDR3 protein: CASSIVVGAEQPQHF
J gene: TRBJ1-1; V gene: TRBV4-3; D gene: TRBD1; clone size: .; CDR3 protein: CASSPQMDRGTEAFF
J gene: TRBJ2-3; V gene: TRBV9; D gene: .; clone size: .; CDR3 protein: CASRGTEGDTQYF
J gene: TRBJ1-5; V gene: TRBV5-6; D gene: TRBD1; clone size: once; CDR3 protein: CASHRGQGQPQHF
J gene: TRBJ2-2; V gene: TRBV7-2; D gene: .; clone size: .; CDR3 protein: CASGRGGELFF
J gene: TRBJ2-1; V gene: TRBV29-1; D gene: .; clone size: .; CDR3 protein: CSAGDNEQFF
J gene: TRBJ1-5; V gene: TRBV6-1; D gene: .; clone size: .; CDR3 protein: CASSVDGGGNQPQHF
J gene: TRBJ1-4; V gene: TRBV5-1; D gene: TRBD1; clone size: .; CDR3 protein: CASSLESGQGSEKLFF